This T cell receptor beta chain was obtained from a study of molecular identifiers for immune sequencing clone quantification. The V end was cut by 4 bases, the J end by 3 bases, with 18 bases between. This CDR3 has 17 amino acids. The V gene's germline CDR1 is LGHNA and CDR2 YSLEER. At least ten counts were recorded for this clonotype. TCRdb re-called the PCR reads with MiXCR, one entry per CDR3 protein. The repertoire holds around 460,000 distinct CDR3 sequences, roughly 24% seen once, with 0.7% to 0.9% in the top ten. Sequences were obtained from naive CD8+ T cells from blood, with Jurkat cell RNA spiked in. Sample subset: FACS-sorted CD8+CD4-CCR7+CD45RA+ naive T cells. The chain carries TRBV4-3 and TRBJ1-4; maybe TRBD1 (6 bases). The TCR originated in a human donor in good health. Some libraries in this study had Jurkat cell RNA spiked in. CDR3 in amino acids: CASSPGPGGASNEKLFF. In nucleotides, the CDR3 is TGCGCCAGCAGCCCTGGTCCGGGGGGCGCGTCTAATGAAAAACTGTTTTTT.